The 5 T cell receptor beta chains presented below share a single source sample, sequenced in a study of cytomegalovirus exposure and HLA in healthy donors. Primers included in the PCR were 60 Vbeta and 13 Jbeta primers. Only in-frame clones appear in the TCRdb table, and some are missing; sequencing was by immunoSEQ multiplex PCR. In the table there are 100,000 to 150,000 clones, around 85% of which are singletons. The sequencing input was PBMCs. These receptors all stem from a boy younger than 18 in good health and CMV-seronegative.

This clone was recorded a few times. The chain combines TRBV5-4 with TRBJ2-5; 7 bases match TRBD1. With the DNA end fitting TRBJ2-7 better, the J assignment may be wrong. CDR1 is SGHNT, CDR2 YYREEE, per germline (reference sequence). This CDR3 spans 13 amino acids. In DNA, the CDR3 is TGTGCCAGCAGTACAGGGGTAGTGGCCGAGCAGTACTTC. Translating gives CASSTGVVAEQYF.

With respect to this clone: One end of the junction varies from germline; a read error may be responsible. The rearrangement links TRBV7-9 to TRBJ1-1; D possibly corresponds to TRBD1 (6 bases). The CDR3 has 14 amino acids. CDR1 and CDR2 from the germline V gene are SEHNR and FQNEAQ (reference sequence). The CDR3: CSSSPRTAHTEAFF. The DNA for the CDR3 is TGTTCCAGCAGCCCGCGGACAGCCCATACTGAAGCTTTCTTT.

This chain connects TRBV15 to TRBJ1-6; possible D gene TRBD1, 6 bases. The CDR3 has 16 amino acids. V was trimmed by 0 bases and J by 9 bases, leaving 15 bases between them. Germline loops: CDR1 LNHNV, CDR2 YYDKDF (reference sequence). This CDR3 is CATSRDGLLGGSPLHF. CDR3 nucleotide sequence: TGTGCCACCAGCAGAGATGGGCTCCTAGGGGGTTCACCCCTCCACTTT.

The chain carries TRBV7-2 and TRBJ2-5; D is ambiguous. V shed 5 bases and J shed 5 bases, with 6 bases lying between them. This CDR3 comprises 11 residues. Germline-derived CDR1 and CDR2 are SGHTA and FQGNSA. The CDR3 sequence is CASSRAETQYF. The DNA of the CDR3 is TGTGCCAGCAGCCGCGCGGAGACCCAGTACTTC. The full variable domain, in which reference TRBV7-2 and TRBJ2-5 provide the parts outside the CDR3, is GAGVSQSPSNKVTEKGKDVELRCDPISGHTALYWYRQSLGQGLEFLIYFQGNSAPDKSGLPSDRFSAERTGGSVSTLTIQRTQQEDSAVYLCASSRAETQYFGPGTRLLVL.

The J gene is TRBJ2-7, the V gene TRBV19, with 7 positions matching TRBD2. Trimming removed 4 bases from V and 2 bases from J; junction bases left unmatched: 14. The CDR3 is made up of 17 amino acids. The germline CDR1 and CDR2 sequences are LNHDA and SQIVND (reference sequence). The CDR3 DNA reads TGTGCCAGTAGTAACCCTAGGGGTAGCGGGCCCACCTACGAGCAGTACTTC. Translated: CASSNPRGSGPTYEQYF.